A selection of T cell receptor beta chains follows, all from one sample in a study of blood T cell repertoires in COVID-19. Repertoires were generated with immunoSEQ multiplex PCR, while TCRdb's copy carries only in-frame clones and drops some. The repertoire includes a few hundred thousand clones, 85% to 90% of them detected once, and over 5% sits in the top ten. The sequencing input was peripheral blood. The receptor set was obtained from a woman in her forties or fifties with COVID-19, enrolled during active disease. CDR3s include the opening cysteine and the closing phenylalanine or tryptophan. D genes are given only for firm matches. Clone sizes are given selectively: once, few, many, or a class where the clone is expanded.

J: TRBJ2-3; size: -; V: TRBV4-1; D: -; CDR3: CASSQAGERTDTQYF; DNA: TGCGCCAGCAGCCAAGCGGGAGAACGGACAGATACGCAGTATTTT
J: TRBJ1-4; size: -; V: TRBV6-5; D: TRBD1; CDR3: CASSYGDRGRGELFF; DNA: TGTGCCAGCAGTTACGGCGACAGGGGGCGTGGGGAACTGTTTTTT
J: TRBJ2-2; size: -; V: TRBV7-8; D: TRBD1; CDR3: CASSPRDRANTGELFF; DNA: TGTGCCAGCAGCCCCAGGGACAGGGCGAACACCGGGGAGCTGTTTTTT
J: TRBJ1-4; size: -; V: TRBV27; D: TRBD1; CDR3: CASSWRGQGKEKLFF; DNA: TGTGCCAGCAGTTGGAGGGGACAGGGGAAAGAAAAACTGTTTTTT
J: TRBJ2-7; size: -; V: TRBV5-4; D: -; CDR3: CASSEPNEPHEQYF; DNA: TGTGCCAGCAGTGAGCCCAACGAACCCCACGAGCAGTACTTC
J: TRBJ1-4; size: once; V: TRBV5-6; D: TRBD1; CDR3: CASSWRTGASEKLFF; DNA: TGTGCCAGCAGCTGGAGGACAGGGGCCAGTGAAAAACTGTTTTTT
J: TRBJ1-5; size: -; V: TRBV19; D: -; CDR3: CASSIGGQTNQPQHF; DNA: TGTGCCAGTAGTATAGGAGGGCAGACCAATCAGCCCCAGCATTTT
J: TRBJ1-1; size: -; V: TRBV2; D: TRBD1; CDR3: CASRGQGSTEAFF; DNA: TGTGCCAGCAGAGGACAGGGGAGCACTGAAGCTTTCTTT
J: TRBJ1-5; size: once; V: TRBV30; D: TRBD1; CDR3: CAWSYRGGNQPQHF; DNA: TGTGCCTGGAGTTACAGGGGAGGCAATCAGCCCCAGCATTTT
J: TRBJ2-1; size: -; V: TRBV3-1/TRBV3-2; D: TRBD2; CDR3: CASSPGTSGSSHEQFF; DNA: TGTGCCAGCAGCCCCGGGACTAGCGGGAGTTCTCATGAGCAGTTCTTC
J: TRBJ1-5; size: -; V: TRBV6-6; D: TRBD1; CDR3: CASSYSPGQAYQHF; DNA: TGTGCCAGCAGTTACTCTCCGGGACAGGCGTACCAGCATTTT
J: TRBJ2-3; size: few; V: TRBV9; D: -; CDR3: CASSVRGISTDTQYF; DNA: TGTGCCAGCAGCGTACGAGGGATCTCCACAGATACGCAGTATTTT
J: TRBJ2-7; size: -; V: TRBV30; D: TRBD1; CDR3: CAWSGQARPYEQYF; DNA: TGTGCCTGGTCGGGACAGGCGAGACCCTACGAGCAGTACTTC
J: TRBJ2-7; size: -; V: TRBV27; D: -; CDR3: CASSRSQGFTEQYF; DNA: TGTGCCAGCAGCCGCTCCCAGGGTTTTACGGAGCAGTACTTC
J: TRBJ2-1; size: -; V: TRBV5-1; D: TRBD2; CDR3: CASIDQTSGRANEQFF; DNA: TGCGCCAGCATCGACCAGACTAGCGGGAGGGCCAATGAGCAGTTCTTC
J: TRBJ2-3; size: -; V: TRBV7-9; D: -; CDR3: CASSSTDSTDTQYF; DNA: TGTGCCAGCAGTTCGACAGACTCCACAGATACGCAGTATTTT